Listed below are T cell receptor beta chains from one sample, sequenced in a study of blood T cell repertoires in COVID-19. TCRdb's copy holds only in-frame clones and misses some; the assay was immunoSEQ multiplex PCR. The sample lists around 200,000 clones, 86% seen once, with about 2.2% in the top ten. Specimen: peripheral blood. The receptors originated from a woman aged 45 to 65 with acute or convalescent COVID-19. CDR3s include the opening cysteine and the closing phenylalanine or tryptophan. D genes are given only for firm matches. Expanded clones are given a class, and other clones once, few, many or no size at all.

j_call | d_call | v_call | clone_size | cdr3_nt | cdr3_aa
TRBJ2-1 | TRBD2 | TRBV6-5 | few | TGTGCCAGCAGTTACGATAGGGCGGGGGGTGCGAATGAGCAGTTCTTC | CASSYDRAGGANEQFF
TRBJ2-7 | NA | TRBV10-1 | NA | TGCGCCAGCAGTGGAGGCGGCGAGCAGTACTTC | CASSGGGEQYF
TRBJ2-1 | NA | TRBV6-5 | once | TGTGCCAGCAGCCACATTACTCAGGGCAATGAGCAGTTCTTC | CASSHITQGNEQFF
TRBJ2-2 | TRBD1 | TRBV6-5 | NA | TGTGCCAGCAGACAGGGGTTCCCCGGGGAGCTGTTTTTT | CASRQGFPGELFF
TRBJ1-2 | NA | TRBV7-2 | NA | TGTGCCAGCAGCCCTGGACAGCCCAATGGCTACACCTTC | CASSPGQPNGYTF
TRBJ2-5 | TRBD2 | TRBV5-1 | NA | TGCGCCAGCGGACCCGGGGGGGCTCTAGAGACCCAGTACTTC | CASGPGGALETQYF
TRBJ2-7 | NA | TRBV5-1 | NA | TGCGCCAGCAACCCGGCCCCCGGGGGTTTCTACGAGCAGTACTTC | CASNPAPGGFYEQYF
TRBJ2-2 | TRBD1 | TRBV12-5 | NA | TGTGCTAGTGGTCAGGGGGCCGGGGAGCTGTTTTTT | CASGQGAGELFF
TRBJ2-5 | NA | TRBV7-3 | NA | TGTGCCAGCAGCTTAGATCCAGGGGAGACCCAGTACTTC | CASSLDPGETQYF
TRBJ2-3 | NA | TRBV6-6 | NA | TGTGCCAGCAGGTTCGGGGGAGATACGCAGTATTTT | CASRFGGDTQYF
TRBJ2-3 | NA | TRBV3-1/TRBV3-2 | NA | TGTGCCAGCAGCCAGATGGGACACCCTAGCACAGATACGCAGTATTTT | CASSQMGHPSTDTQYF
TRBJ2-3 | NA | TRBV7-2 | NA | TGTGCCAGCACCTCAATCCGGGGCACAGATACGCAGTATTTT | CASTSIRGTDTQYF
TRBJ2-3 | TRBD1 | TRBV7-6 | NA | TGTGCCAGCAGCCAAGACAGGGACACAGATACGCAGTATTTT | CASSQDRDTDTQYF
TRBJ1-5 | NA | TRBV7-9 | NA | TGTGCCAGCAGCTTAGGGCTATCGGGAAATGGCAATCAGCCCCAGCATTTT | CASSLGLSGNGNQPQHF
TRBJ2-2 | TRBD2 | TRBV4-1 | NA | TGCGCCAGCAGCCCTGGGAGGGTTTGGAACACCGGGGAGCTGTTTTTT | CASSPGRVWNTGELFF
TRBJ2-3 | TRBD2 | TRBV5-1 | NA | TGCGCCAGCAGCTACGGGACTAAAGGCACAGATACGCAGTATTTT | CASSYGTKGTDTQYF
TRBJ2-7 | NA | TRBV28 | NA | TGTGCCAGCAGTTTCTGGGCAGAGCAGTACTTC | CASSFWAEQYF
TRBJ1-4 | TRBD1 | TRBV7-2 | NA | TGTGCCAGCAGCTCCCGACAGGGAAATGAAAAACTGTTTTTT | CASSSRQGNEKLFF
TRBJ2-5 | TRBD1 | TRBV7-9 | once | TGTGCCAGCAGCTTAGTAACAGGGGGAGAGACCCAGTACTTC | CASSLVTGGETQYF
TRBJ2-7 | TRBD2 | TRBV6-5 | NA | TGTGCCAGCAGGGGCGGGGGGCCTGGCTACGAGCAGTACTTC | CASRGGGPGYEQYF
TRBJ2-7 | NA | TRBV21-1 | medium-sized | TGTGCCAGCAGCAAAATGGAGAAGGGGCGCGAGCAGTACTTC | CASSKMEKGREQYF
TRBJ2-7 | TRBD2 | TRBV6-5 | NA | TGTGCCAGCAAGCGGGAGGCCTCCTACGAGCAGTACTTC | CASKREASYEQYF
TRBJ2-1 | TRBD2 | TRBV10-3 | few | TGTGCCATCAGTGCGAGCGGGAGGGACCGCACCTACAATGAGCAGTTCTTC | CAISASGRDRTYNEQFF
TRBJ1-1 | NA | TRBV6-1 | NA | TGTGCCAGCAGTGAACAGTACACTGAAGCTTTCTTT | CASSEQYTEAFF
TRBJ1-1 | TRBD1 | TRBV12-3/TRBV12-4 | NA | TGTGCCAGCAGTCGACAGGGTCCCGGGGCTTTCTTT | CASSRQGPGAFF
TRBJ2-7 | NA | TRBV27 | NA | TGTGCCAGCAGTTTTTGGGGCGGGGTGGGGTCGGGCGAGCAGTACTTC | CASSFWGGVGSGEQYF
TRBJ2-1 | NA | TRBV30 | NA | TGTGCCTGGAGTAGAGGCGACCCATTTAGTGAGCAGTTCTTC | CAWSRGDPFSEQFF
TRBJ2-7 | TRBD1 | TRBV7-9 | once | TGTGCCAGCGGGGAGACAGGGGGCGAGCAGTACTTC | CASGETGGEQYF
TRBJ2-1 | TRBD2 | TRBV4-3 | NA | TGCGCCAGCAGCCCTAATTTACTAGCGGGGAATGAGCAGTTCTTC | CASSPNLLAGNEQFF
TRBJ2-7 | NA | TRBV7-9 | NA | TGTGCCAGCAGCCGTAGCGACGAGCAGTACTTC | CASSRSDEQYF
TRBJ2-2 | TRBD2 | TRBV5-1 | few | TGCGCCAGCAGTTCTAGCGGGAGTAACACCGGGGAGCTGTTTTTT | CASSSSGSNTGELFF
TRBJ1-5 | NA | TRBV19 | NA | TGTGCCAGTCACAGGGTCGGCAATCAGCCCCAGCATTTT | CASHRVGNQPQHF
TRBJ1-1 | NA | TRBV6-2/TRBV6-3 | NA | TGTGCCAGCAGTTGGGGGGGCGATGTGCTGTTAGCTTTCTTT | CASSWGGDVLLAFF
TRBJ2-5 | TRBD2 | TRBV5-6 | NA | TGTGCCAGCAGCGTTCTAGCGGGGGGGCCGGAAGAGACCCAGTACTTC | CASSVLAGGPEETQYF
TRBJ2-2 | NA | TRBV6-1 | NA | TGTGCCAGCAGTGAACCCGTCAGGTTCGGGGAGCTGTTTTTT | CASSEPVRFGELFF
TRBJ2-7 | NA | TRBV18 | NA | TGTGCCAGCTCTCGAAGGGGGGACAGCCGGGACGAGCAGTACTTC | CASSRRGDSRDEQYF
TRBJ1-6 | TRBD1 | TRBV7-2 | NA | TGTGCCAGCAGCTTACCTGGGACAGGGGGTTCACCCCTCCACTTT | CASSLPGTGGSPLHF
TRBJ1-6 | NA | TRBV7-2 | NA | TGTGCCAGCAGCCCCCGGCCGGGCTCCTATAATTCACCCCTCCACTTT | CASSPRPGSYNSPLHF
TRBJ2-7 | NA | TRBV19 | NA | TGTGCCAGTCGGAGGGGAGTAACGTCCTACGAGCAGTACTTC | CASRRGVTSYEQYF
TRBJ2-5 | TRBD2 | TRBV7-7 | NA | TGTGCCAGCAGCCCCCAAGGACTAGCGGAAGAGACCCAGTACTTC | CASSPQGLAEETQYF
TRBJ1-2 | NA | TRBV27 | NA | TGTGCCAGCACCCTCCCGGCGGGTGGCTACACCTTC | CASTLPAGGYTF
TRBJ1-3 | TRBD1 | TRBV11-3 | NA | TGTGCCAGCAGCTTATTCCCGGACAGGGCATCTGGAAACACCATATATTTT | CASSLFPDRASGNTIYF
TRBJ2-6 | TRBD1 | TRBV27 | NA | TGTGCCAGCAGTACAGGGGGCGGTCGAGCGGGAACCTCTGGGGCCAACGTCCTGACTTTC | CASSTGGGRAGTSGANVLTF
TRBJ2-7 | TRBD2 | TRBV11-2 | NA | TGTGCCAGCAGCTTAAGACTAGCTATCTACGAGCAGTACTTC | CASSLRLAIYEQYF
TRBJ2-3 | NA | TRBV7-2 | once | TGTGCCAGCAGCTTCGGACACTACACAGATACGCAGTATTTT | CASSFGHYTDTQYF
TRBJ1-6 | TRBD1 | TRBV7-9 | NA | TGTGCCAGCAGCTTAGAGGGGGCTGGTTCACCCCTCCACTTT | CASSLEGAGSPLHF
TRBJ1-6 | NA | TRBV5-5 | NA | TGTGCCAGCAGCCCGGAGGCCCCATCGTCCCTCCACTTT | CASSPEAPSSLHF
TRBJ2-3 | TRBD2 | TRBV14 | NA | TGTGCCAGCAGCCATCCAGCGGGAGGGCCCTCCACAGATACGCAGTATTTT | CASSHPAGGPSTDTQYF
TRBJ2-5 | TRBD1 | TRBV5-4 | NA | TGTGCCAGCAGCGTACAGGGGTATCAAGAGACCCAGTACTTC | CASSVQGYQETQYF
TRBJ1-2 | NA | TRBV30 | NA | TGTGCCTGGAGTGTCGGGGGAGCGGGTGGCTACACCTTC | CAWSVGGAGGYTF
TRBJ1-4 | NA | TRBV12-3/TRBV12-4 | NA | TGTGCCAGCAGTTTGTTTGCGAGGGCACTGTTTTTT | CASSLFARALFF
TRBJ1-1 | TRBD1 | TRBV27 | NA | TGTGCCAGCAATTCAGGGGGCAACACTGAAGCTTTCTTT | CASNSGGNTEAFF
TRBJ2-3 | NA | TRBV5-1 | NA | TGCGCCAGCAGCTTCAGGAGGAACGCAGATACGCAGTATTTT | CASSFRRNADTQYF
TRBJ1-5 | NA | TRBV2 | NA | TGTGCCAGCAGTGGGGCAGGGAACAATCAGCCCCAGCATTTT | CASSGAGNNQPQHF
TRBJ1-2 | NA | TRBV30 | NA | TGTGCCTGGACCCTTGTACCGAGTACTGGCTACACCTTC | CAWTLVPSTGYTF
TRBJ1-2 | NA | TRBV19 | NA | TGTGCCAGTAGCACAGGGAAGGATTATGGCTACACCTTC | CASSTGKDYGYTF
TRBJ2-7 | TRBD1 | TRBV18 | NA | TGTGCCAGCTCACCCGGACAGGTGATAACCTACGAGCAGTACTTC | CASSPGQVITYEQYF
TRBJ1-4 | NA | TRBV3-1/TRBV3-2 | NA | TGTGCCAGCAGCCAATCTTTCGCTAATGAAAAACTGTTTTTT | CASSQSFANEKLFF
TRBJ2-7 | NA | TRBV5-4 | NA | TGTGCCAGCAGCTCTAGCTCCTACGAGCAGTACTTC | CASSSSSYEQYF
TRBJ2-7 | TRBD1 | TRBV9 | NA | TGTGCCAGCAGCGTAGACGGACAGGGTACCTACGAGCAGTACTTC | CASSVDGQGTYEQYF